The 30 T cell receptor beta chains given below trace back to one sample, sequenced in a study of shared clonotypes between healthy human individuals. The repertoire was sequenced with immunoSEQ multiplex PCR; TCRdb's copy has only in-frame clones and lacks some. The sample consists of a few million clones, approximately 94% of them appearing once. The sample was naive CD4+ T cells sorted from blood. Subset defined: CD45RA+ positively selected. Receptor source: a man aged 18 to 29 in good health.

This chain connects TRBV21-1 to TRBJ2-7; the table's D call TRBD1 went unverified against the DNA. TRBV21-1 is shown as a pseudogene. The CDR3 covers 14 residues. CDR3 sequence (DNA): TGTGCCAGACTGGACAGGGGAAAAACCTACGAGCAGTACTTC. It is translated as CARLDRGKTYEQYF.

This clone showed up just once. The chain joins TRBV6-6 to TRBJ2-7, with a weak D call TRBD1 (6 bases). CDR3 size: 15 residues. Germline CDR1 reads MNHNY; CDR2 reads SVGAGI (reference sequence). Deletions cut 0 bases from V and 2 bases from J, with 11 bases between. The CDR3 DNA sequence: TGTGCCAGCAGTTACTCCCCCCAGGGGACCTACGAGCAGTACTTC. Translating gives CASSYSPQGTYEQYF.

This chain connects TRBV30 to TRBJ1-2; 7 nucleotides agree with TRBD1. The CDR3 extends over 11 amino acids. V shed 5 bases, J shed 5 bases, and the junction held 2 bases outside the gene matches. The germline V gene has CDR1 GTSNPN and CDR2 SVGIG (reference sequence). The CDR3 here is CAWQGGYGYTF. In DNA, the CDR3 is TGTGCCTGGCAGGGGGGTTATGGCTACACCTTC.

The genes are TRBV7-9 and TRBJ2-7; a weak D match, TRBD1 (6 bases). CDR1 and CDR2 from the germline V gene are SEHNR and FQNEAQ (reference sequence). The CDR3 is 15 amino acids. V was clipped by 5 bases and J by 5 bases, with 19 bases between them. Written as DNA, the CDR3 is TGTGCCAGCAGCCAGGGTGGACTCACAGGGAACGAGCAGTACTTC. As protein: CASSQGGLTGNEQYF.

V and J are TRBV10-1 and TRBJ1-2; D is perhaps TRBD1 (6 bases). V lost 3 bases and J lost 10, with 18 bases in between. The germline gives CDR1 WNHNN, CDR2 SYGVQD (reference sequence). CDR3 size: 14 residues. The DNA of the CDR3 is TGCGCCAGCAGTGACCCGTACAGGGATGTTGACTACACCTTC. Translating gives CASSDPYRDVDYTF.

This clone was seen only once. This chain joins TRBV19 and TRBJ1-2; 7 bases fit TRBD1. Germline V gene sequence: CDR1 LNHDA, CDR2 SQIVND (reference sequence). The CDR3 consists of 13 residues. Unmatched junction bases numbered 11, after V lost 3 bases and J lost 13 bases. This chain's CDR3 is CASSIGGGGFCTF. CDR3 DNA: TGTGCCAGTAGTATTGGAGGGGGCGGATTTTGCACCTTC. The whole variable domain, filled in from reference TRBV19 and TRBJ1-2, reads DGGITQSPKYLFRKEGQNVTLSCEQNLNHDAMYWYRQDPGQGLRLIYYSQIVNDFQKGDIAEGYSVSREKKESFPLTVTSAQKNPTAFYLCASSIGGGGFCTFGSGTRLTVV.

V usage is TRBV6-4 and J usage is TRBJ2-7, with TRBD2 as a possible D gene (5 bases). The germline V and J ends were trimmed by 4 bases and 5 bases, with 12 bases remaining between them. The CDR3 has 13 amino acids. Germline CDR1 reads MRHNA; CDR2 reads SNTAGT. CDR3 bases: TGTGCCAGCAGTGCGGGGTTCGGGGACGAGCAGTACTTC. Amino acids: CASSAGFGDEQYF.

The V and J genes are TRBV7-2 and TRBJ2-7; D unresolved. Trimming removed 5 bases at V and 2 bases at J, with 16 bases between. CDR1 is SGHTA, CDR2 FQGNSA, per germline. This CDR3 comprises 15 residues. Here the CDR3 DNA reads TGTGCCAGCAGCCCGCTCGGGTTTGTGGCCTACGAGCAGTACTTC. Translated: CASSPLGFVAYEQYF.

This chain uses TRBV11-2 with TRBJ1-4; D gene ambiguous. The V end was cut by 0 bases, the J end by 8 bases, with 13 bases between. CDR3 length: 15 amino acids. Germline CDR1 reads SGHAT; CDR2 reads FQNNGV. In nucleotides, the CDR3 is TGTGCCAGCAGCTTAGACGGGGTTCAATCAGAAAAACTGTTTTTT. Protein sequence: CASSLDGVQSEKLFF.

The gene calls are TRBV5-1 and TRBJ2-1, with a weak D call TRBD1 (5 bases). V dropped 0 bases and J dropped 10 bases, with 11 bases sitting between them. CDR1 SGHRS and CDR2 YFSETQ come from the germline V gene. CDR3 length: 13 amino acids. The CDR3 spells CASSLAVGPEQFF. The CDR3 coding sequence is TGCGCCAGCAGCTTGGCGGTGGGGCCAGAGCAGTTCTTC.

V is TRBV18 and J is TRBJ2-2; D is perhaps TRBD1 (5 bases). The CDR3 length is 14 residues. Germline CDR1 is KGHSH and CDR2 is LQKENI. V lost 5 bases and J 5 bases, leaving 12 bases between the germline ends. The CDR3 region is CASSTGAGTGELFF. The CDR3 bases are TGTGCCAGCTCAACCGGCGCAGGGACCGGGGAGCTGTTTTTT. Using reference TRBV18 and TRBJ2-2 for the parts outside the CDR3, the full variable domain is NAGVMQNPRHLVRRRGQEARLRCSPMKGHSHVYWYRQLPEEGLKFMVYLQKENIIDESGMPKERFSAEFPKEGPSILRIQQVVRGDSAAYFCASSTGAGTGELFFGEGSRLTVL.

The chain is built from TRBV9 and TRBJ2-5; D may be TRBD2 (6 bases). CDR3 length: 17 residues. Germline V gene lookup returns CDR1 SGDLS and CDR2 YYNGEE. Trimming took off 3 bases at V and 2 bases at J, with 20 bases between the two ends. The CDR3 nucleotides read TGTGCCAGCAGCGAAAGGAGGGTGGGGACCGCGCAAGAGACCCAGTACTTC. It is translated as CASSERRVGTAQETQYF.

The genes are TRBV27 and TRBJ1-2, with TRBD1 matching over 8 bases. V trimming: 0 bases; J trimming: 4 bases; junction bases outside the gene matches: 7. The CDR3 covers 16 residues. Germline lookup yields CDR1 MNHEY and CDR2 SMNVEV (reference sequence). CDR3 DNA: TGTGCCAGCAGTTTATCGGGGACAGGCCCTCTCTATGGCTACACCTTC. Residues: CASSLSGTGPLYGYTF.

CDR3 nucleotide sequence: TGTGCCAGCAGTGAGACTAGCGGGAGTCCCTCGTTACCGCAGTATTTT. Protein product: CASSETSGSPSLPQYF. The V gene is TRBV6-4, the J gene TRBJ2-3; 12 nucleotides agree with TRBD2. The CDR3 is 16 amino acids. Germline V gene sequence: CDR1 MRHNA, CDR2 SNTAGT. Germline trimming cut 3 bases from V and 10 bases from J; bases unmatched to any gene: 11.

V is TRBV11-2 and J is TRBJ1-4, with TRBD1 matching 8 bases. The CDR3 contains 14 residues. Germline-derived CDR1 and CDR2 are SGHAT and FQNNGV. The V segment lost 9 bases and the J segment 5 bases; nucleotides outside the gene matches: 8. As DNA, the CDR3 is TGTGCCAGTAACCAGGGGGCGAAGAATGAAAAACTGTTTTTT. Its translation: CASNQGAKNEKLFF. Full variable domain (missing parts from reference TRBV11-2 and TRBJ1-4): EAGVAQSPRYKIIEKRQSVAFWCNPISGHATLYWYQQILGQGPKLLIQFQNNGVVDDSQLPKDRFSAERLKGVDSTLKIQPAKLEDSAVYLCASNQGAKNEKLFFGSGTQLSVL.

The J gene is TRBJ2-2, the V gene TRBV12-5, with TRBD1 matching over 8 bases. The junction had 5 bases not matched to a gene; V was cut back by 2 bases and J by 3 bases. In germline, CDR1 is LGHNT, CDR2 FRNRAP. This CDR3 comprises 16 residues. In nucleotides, the CDR3 is TGTGCTAGTGGTTTGCGGGACAGGCCTTACACCGGGGAGCTGTTTTTT. Its protein is CASGLRDRPYTGELFF.

The chain joins TRBV29-1 to TRBJ2-3; 9 nucleotides align to TRBD2. V gave up 6 bases and J gave up 2 bases; unmatched junction bases: 9. The length of the CDR3 is 15 residues. Germline-derived CDR1 and CDR2 are SQVTM and ANQGSEA. CDR3 in DNA: TGCAGCGTACCCAGACTAGCGGACCACACAGATACGCAGTATTTT. Amino acid sequence: CSVPRLADHTDTQYF.

The J gene is TRBJ1-1, the V gene TRBV7-2; D is ambiguous. V gave up 2 bases and J gave up 9 bases, with 10 bases separating them. The CDR3 totals 12 residues. CDR1 and CDR2 (germline): SGHTA, FQGNSA. The CDR3 sequence is CASSLSVRQAFF. CDR3 bases: TGTGCCAGCAGCTTATCAGTTCGACAAGCTTTCTTT.

There are a few counts of this clone. The chain recombines TRBV2 with TRBJ2-4; D is ambiguous. The V gene's germline CDR1 is SNHLY and CDR2 FYNNEI. This CDR3 has 16 amino acids. V was clipped by 6 bases and J by 3 bases, with 18 bases between them. For the CDR3, the DNA is TGTGCCAGCAGATTCCGGGTCTTTGGGGACAAAAACATTCAGTACTTC. It codes for CASRFRVFGDKNIQYF.

This chain joins TRBV30 and TRBJ1-6, with 7 bases identical to TRBD1. V shed 0 bases and J 7 bases; nucleotides not matched to a gene: 12. The length of the CDR3 is 17 residues. The germline CDR1 and CDR2 sequences are GTSNPN and SVGIG (reference sequence). The CDR3 is CAWSVQKLGRGNSPLHF. CDR3 nucleotides: TGTGCCTGGAGTGTTCAAAAGTTGGGCAGGGGGAATTCACCCCTCCACTTT. Full variable domain (remainder filled in from reference TRBV30 and TRBJ1-6): SQTIHQWPATLVQPVGSPLSLECTVEGTSNPNLYWYRQAAGRGLQLLFYSVGIGQISSEVPQNLSASRPQDRQFILSSKKLLLSDSGFYLCAWSVQKLGRGNSPLHFGNGTRLTVT.

This clone was seen a single time. The chain joins TRBV30 to TRBJ2-7; D not resolved. There are 10 residues in the CDR3. The germline V gene has CDR1 GTSNPN and CDR2 SVGIG (reference sequence). V was clipped by 1 base and J by 7 bases, with 5 bases between them. The CDR3 here is CAWSGPEQYF. DNA for the CDR3: TGTGCCTGGAGTGGCCCAGAGCAGTACTTC.

This chain links TRBV4-3 with TRBJ1-5, with TRBD1 as a possible D gene (6 bases). Between the trimmed V and J ends, which lost 0 bases and 5 bases, there was a span of 14 bases. The length of the CDR3 is 16 residues. Germline CDR1 is LGHNA and CDR2 is YSLEER. The CDR3 loop reads CASSQDSGQHHQPQHF. The DNA for the CDR3 is TGCGCCAGCAGCCAAGACTCAGGACAGCATCATCAGCCCCAGCATTTT.

The chain uses TRBV27 and TRBJ2-7; D gene unclear. Between the trimmed V and J ends, which lost 1 base and 3 bases, there was a span of 7 bases. The CDR3 runs 13 residues. Per the germline V gene, CDR1 is MNHEY and CDR2 is SMNVEV (reference sequence). The CDR3 loop reads CASSLYAFYEQYF. Here the CDR3 DNA reads TGTGCCAGCAGTTTATATGCCTTCTACGAGCAGTACTTC.

V is TRBV6-1 and J is TRBJ1-2; 7 bases map to TRBD1. This CDR3 region has 19 residues. The J segment lost 0 bases and the V segment lost 4 bases, leaving 17 bases of the junction unmatched. Germline V gene lookup returns CDR1 MNHNS and CDR2 SASEGT. The CDR3 sequence is CASSGPPGQVPYSNYGYTF. For the CDR3, the DNA is TGTGCCAGCAGTGGCCCCCCAGGACAGGTCCCTTACTCTAACTATGGCTACACCTTC.

The chain uses TRBV10-1 and TRBJ2-2; D gene unclear. Trimming removed 0 bases at V and 4 bases at J, with 9 bases between. Germline lookup yields CDR1 WNHNN and CDR2 SYGVQD (reference sequence). The CDR3 has 15 residues. CDR3 coding DNA: TGCGCCAGCAGTGAGTCGGTTTCAGGCACCGGGGAGCTGTTTTTT. It encodes CASSESVSGTGELFF.

The chain links TRBV11-2 to TRBJ2-2, with a weak D call TRBD1 (5 bases). CDR3 length: 14 amino acids. V was cut by 9 bases and J by 4 bases, with 15 bases left in between. Per germline, CDR1 SGHAT and CDR2 FQNNGV. The CDR3 protein is CASRQNGATGELFF. For the CDR3, the DNA is TGTGCCAGTAGACAGAATGGTGCCACCGGGGAGCTGTTTTTT.

This chain joins TRBV29-1 and TRBJ1-3; D is ambiguous. The V end was cut by 3 bases, the J end by 1 base, with 7 bases between. Germline values: CDR1 SQVTM, CDR2 ANQGSEA. This CDR3 has 13 residues. The DNA of the CDR3 is TGCAGCGTTGAGTCAGCTTCTGGAAACACCATATATTTT. Protein product: CSVESASGNTIYF.

Note on this clone: The same CDR3 is also encoded by other DNA sequences in this sample. The genes are TRBV19 and TRBJ2-7, with 9 bases matching TRBD2. Trimming removed 3 bases from V and 2 bases from J; junction bases left unmatched: 5. Germline V CDR1 and CDR2: LNHDA, SQIVND (reference sequence). The CDR3 is 15 amino acids. The chain's CDR3 is CASSIAGGPTYEQYF. CDR3 DNA: TGTGCCAGTAGTATTGCGGGGGGGCCTACCTACGAGCAGTACTTC.

V gene TRBV7-8 combines with J gene TRBJ2-2; a weak D match, TRBD2 (5 bases). The CDR3 runs 14 residues. Trimming shortened V by 5 bases and J by 1 base, and 8 bases separated the two germline ends. In germline, CDR1 is SGHVS, CDR2 FQNEAQ. CDR3 in amino acids: CASSVRENTGELFF. The DNA for the CDR3 is TGTGCCAGCAGCGTGAGGGAGAACACCGGGGAGCTGTTTTTT.

The chain employs TRBV19 and TRBJ2-3; TRBD1 matches 9 bases. The germline V gene encodes CDR1 LNHDA and CDR2 SQIVND (reference sequence). J gave up 5 bases and V 4 bases, and 10 bases lay outside the gene matches. The CDR3 has 16 amino acids. CDR3 sequence reads: CASSSPGTGTLDTQYF. In nucleotides, the CDR3 is TGTGCCAGTAGTAGTCCCGGGACAGGGACCTTAGATACGCAGTATTTT.